What follows describes a single T cell receptor beta chain. Its specificity is not known. Germline V CDR1 and CDR2: LNHDA, SQIVND (reference sequence). This CDR3 spans 17 amino acids. The V gene lost 3 bases and the J gene lost 7 bases, with 22 bases spanning the gap. PCR primers comprised 60 Vbeta and 13 Jbeta primers. Measured with immunoSEQ multiplex PCR; TCRdb has only the in-frame clones, and not every one. The table includes some 140,000 clones, 73% detected once. This sample stems from a study of cytomegalovirus exposure and HLA in healthy donors. For the study at large: An analysis done earlier identified 120 million or so unique TCR beta sequences from around 180 million T cells. Among the 350 to 500 donors who were genotyped, roughly 76% fell in the genetic ancestry cluster that is associated with self-reported Caucasian donors.

Study-level results: In a later analysis, TCR beta V- and J-gene trimming was associated with a missense DCLRE1C variant. Later work found most CMV-associated TCR beta chains apparently HLA-restricted.

Material: PBMCs. This TCR derives from a woman aged 40 to 50 in good health and CMV-seronegative. V and J are TRBV19 and TRBJ1-5, with D hard to call. Here the CDR3 reads CASSIPPRNSLWQPQHF. The CDR3 nucleotides read TGTGCCAGTAGTATCCCCCCCAGGAATTCACTCTGGCAGCCCCAGCATTTT.